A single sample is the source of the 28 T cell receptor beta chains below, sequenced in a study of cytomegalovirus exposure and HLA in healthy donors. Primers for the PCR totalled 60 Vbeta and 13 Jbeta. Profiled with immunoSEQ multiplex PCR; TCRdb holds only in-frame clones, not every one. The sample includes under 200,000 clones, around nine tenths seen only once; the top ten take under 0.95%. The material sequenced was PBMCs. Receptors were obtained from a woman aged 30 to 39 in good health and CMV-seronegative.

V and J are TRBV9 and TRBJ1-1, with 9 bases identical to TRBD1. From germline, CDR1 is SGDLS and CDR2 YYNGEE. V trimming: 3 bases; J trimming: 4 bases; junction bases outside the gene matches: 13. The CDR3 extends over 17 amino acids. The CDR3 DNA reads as TGTGCCAGCAGCGCCCTACGGACAGGGGCGTTTGTCACTGAAGCTTTCTTT. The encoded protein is CASSALRTGAFVTEAFF.

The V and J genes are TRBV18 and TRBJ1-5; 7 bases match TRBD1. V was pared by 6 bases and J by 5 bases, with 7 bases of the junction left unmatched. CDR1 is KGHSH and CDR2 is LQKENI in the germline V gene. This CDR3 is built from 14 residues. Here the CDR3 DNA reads TGTGCCAGCTCCCGCACAGGGGACCATCAGCCCCAGCATTTT. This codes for CASSRTGDHQPQHF.

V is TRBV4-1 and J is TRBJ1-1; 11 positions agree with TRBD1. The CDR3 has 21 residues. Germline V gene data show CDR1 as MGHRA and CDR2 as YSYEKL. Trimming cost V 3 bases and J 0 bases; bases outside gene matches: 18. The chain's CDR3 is CASSHTKWNWTGGEMNTEAFF. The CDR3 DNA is TGCGCCAGCAGCCACACAAAGTGGAACTGGACAGGGGGCGAGATGAACACTGAAGCTTTCTTT.

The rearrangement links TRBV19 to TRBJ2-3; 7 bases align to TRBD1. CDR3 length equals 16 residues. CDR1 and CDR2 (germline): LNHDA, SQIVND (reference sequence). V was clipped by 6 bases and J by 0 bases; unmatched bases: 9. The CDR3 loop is CASRGQLHFSTDTQYF. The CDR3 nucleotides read TGTGCCAGTAGGGGACAGCTCCACTTTAGCACAGATACGCAGTATTTT.

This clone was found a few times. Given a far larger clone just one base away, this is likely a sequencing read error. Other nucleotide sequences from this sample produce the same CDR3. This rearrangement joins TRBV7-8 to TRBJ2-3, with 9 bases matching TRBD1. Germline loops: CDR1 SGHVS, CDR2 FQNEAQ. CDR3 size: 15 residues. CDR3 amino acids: CASSLGTGLTDTQYF. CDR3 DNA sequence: TGCGCCAGCAGCTTAGGGACAGGGCTCACAGATACGCAGTATTTT.

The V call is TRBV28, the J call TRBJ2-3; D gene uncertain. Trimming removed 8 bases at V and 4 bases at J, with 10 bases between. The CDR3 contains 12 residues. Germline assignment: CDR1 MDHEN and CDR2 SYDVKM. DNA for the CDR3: TGTGCCAGCGCCAGGTCGGCAGATACGCAGTATTTT. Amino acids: CASARSADTQYF.

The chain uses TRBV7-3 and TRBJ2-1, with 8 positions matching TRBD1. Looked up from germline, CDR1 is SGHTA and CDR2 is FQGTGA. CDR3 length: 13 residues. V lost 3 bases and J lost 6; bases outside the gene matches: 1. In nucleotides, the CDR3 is TGTGCCAGCAGCTTTGGACAGGGCAATGAGCAGTTCTTC. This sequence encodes CASSFGQGNEQFF.

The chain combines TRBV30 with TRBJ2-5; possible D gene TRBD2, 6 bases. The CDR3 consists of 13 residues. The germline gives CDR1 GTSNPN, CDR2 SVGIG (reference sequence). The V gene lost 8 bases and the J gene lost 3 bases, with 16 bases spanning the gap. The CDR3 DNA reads TGTGCCGGGCAGACTAGAATTAAAGAGACCCAGTACTTC. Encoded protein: CAGQTRIKETQYF.

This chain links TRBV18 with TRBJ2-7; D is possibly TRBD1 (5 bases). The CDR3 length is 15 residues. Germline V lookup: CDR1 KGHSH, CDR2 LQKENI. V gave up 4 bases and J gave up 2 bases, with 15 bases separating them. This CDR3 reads CASSLQHQGPYEQYF. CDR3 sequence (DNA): TGTGCCAGCTCACTTCAGCATCAGGGCCCCTACGAGCAGTACTTC.

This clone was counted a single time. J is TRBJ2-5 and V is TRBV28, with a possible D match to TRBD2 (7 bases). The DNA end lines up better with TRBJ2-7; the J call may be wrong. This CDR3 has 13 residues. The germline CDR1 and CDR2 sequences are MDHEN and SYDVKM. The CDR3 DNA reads TGTGCCAGCAGTTTATTGGGGGGGCGCGAGCAGTACTTC. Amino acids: CASSLLGGREQYF.

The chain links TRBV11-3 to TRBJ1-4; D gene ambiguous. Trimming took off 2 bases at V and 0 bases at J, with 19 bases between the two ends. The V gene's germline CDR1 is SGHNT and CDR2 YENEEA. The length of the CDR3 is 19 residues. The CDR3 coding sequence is TGTGCCAGCAGCTTAAGAACAAGCGGGAGGCTTGCAACTAATGAAAAACTGTTTTTT. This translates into CASSLRTSGRLATNEKLFF.

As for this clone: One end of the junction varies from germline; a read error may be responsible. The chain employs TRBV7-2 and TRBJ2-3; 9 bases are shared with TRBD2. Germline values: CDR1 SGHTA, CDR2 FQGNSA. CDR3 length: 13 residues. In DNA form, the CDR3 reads TGTGCCAGCACCTTAGAGCGGGAGGCGGCGGAGTATTTT. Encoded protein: CASTLEREAAEYF.

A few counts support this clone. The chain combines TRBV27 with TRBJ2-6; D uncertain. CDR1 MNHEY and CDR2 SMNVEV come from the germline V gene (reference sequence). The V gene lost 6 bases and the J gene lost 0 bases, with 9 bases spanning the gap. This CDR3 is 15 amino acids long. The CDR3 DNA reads TGTGCCAGCAGCCATAGAACCTCTGGGGCCAACGTCCTGACTTTC. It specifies CASSHRTSGANVLTF.

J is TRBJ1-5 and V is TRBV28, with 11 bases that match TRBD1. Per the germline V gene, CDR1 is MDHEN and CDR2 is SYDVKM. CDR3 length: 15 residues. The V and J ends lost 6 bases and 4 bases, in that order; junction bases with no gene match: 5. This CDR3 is CASSPGTGGNQPQHF. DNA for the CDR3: TGTGCCAGCAGCCCCGGGACAGGGGGTAATCAGCCCCAGCATTTT.

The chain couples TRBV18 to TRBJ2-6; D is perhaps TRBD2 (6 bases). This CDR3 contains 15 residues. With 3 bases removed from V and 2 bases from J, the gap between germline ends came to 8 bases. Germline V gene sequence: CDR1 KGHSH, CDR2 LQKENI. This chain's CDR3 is CASSPAGTGANVLTF. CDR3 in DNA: TGTGCCAGCTCACCGGCGGGGACTGGGGCCAACGTCCTGACTTTC.

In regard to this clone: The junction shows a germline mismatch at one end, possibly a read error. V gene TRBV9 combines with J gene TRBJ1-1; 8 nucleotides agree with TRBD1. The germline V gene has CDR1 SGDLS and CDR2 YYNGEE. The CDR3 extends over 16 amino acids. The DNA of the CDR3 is TGTGCCAGCAGCGCCCCCCAGACAGGGGTTAGGGATCGAGCTGTCTTT. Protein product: CASSAPQTGVRDRAVF.

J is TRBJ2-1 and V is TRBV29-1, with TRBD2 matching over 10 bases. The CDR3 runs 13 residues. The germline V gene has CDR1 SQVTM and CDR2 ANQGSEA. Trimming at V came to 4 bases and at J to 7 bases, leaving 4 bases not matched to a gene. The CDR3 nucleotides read TGCAGCGTTGCGGGACTAGCGTTAAATGAGCAGTTCTTC. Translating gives CSVAGLALNEQFF.

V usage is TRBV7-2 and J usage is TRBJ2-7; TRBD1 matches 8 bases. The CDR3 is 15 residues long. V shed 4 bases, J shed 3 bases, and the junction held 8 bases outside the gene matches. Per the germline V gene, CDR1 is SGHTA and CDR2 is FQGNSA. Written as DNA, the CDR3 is TGTGCCAGCAGCTATCCGGACAGGGCTGTCTACGAGCAGTACTTC. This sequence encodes CASSYPDRAVYEQYF. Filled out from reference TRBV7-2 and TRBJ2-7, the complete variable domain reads GAGVSQSPSNKVTEKGKDVELRCDPISGHTALYWYRQSLGQGLEFLIYFQGNSAPDKSGLPSDRFSAERTGGSVSTLTIQRTQQEDSAVYLCASSYPDRAVYEQYFGPGTRLTVT.

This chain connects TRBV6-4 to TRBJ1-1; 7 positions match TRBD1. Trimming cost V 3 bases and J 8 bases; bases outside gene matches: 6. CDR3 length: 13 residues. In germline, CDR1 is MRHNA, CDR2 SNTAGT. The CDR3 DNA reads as TGTGCCAGCAGTGAATCAGGGGGGCGGGAAGCTTTCTTT. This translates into CASSESGGREAFF.

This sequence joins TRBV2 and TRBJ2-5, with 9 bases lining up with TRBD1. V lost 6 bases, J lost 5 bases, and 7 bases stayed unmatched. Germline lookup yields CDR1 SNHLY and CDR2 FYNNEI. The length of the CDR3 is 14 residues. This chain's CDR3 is CASSRDRGGETQYF. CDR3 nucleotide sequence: TGTGCCAGCAGCCGTGACAGGGGGGGCGAGACCCAGTACTTC. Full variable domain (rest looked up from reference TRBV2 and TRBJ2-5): EPEVTQTPSHQVTQMGQEVILRCVPISNHLYFYWYRQILGQKVEFLVSFYNNEISEKSEIFDDQFSVERPDGSNFTLKIRSTKLEDSAMYFCASSRDRGGETQYFGPGTRLLVL.

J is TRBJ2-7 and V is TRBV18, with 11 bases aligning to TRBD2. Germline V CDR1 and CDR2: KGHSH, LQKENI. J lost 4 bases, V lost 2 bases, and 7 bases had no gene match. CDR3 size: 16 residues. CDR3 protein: CASSPMLAGGNYEQYF. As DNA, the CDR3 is TGTGCCAGCTCACCAATGCTAGCGGGGGGAAATTACGAGCAGTACTTC.

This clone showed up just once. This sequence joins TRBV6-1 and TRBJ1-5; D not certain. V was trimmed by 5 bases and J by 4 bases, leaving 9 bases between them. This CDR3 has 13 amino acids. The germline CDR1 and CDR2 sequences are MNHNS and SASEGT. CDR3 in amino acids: CASSMESNQPQHF. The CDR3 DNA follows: TGTGCCAGCAGTATGGAGTCTAATCAGCCCCAGCATTTT.

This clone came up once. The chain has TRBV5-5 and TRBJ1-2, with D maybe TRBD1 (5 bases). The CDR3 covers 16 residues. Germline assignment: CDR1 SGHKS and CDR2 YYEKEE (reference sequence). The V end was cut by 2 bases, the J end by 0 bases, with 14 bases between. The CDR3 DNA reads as TGTGCCAGCAGCTTTTTTGGAGCAGGGACTAACTATGGCTACACCTTC. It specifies CASSFFGAGTNYGYTF.

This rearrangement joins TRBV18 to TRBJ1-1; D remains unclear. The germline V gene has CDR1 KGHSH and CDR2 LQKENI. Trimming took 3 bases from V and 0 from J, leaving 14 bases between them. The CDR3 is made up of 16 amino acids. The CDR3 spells CASSPRESLLNTEAFF. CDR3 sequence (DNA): TGTGCCAGCTCACCCCGTGAGAGCTTGTTGAACACTGAAGCTTTCTTT.

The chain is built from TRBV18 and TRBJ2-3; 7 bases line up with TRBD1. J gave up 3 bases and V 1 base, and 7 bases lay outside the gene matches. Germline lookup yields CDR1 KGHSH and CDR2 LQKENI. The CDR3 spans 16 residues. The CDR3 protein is CASSPRTGQVTDTQYF. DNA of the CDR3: TGTGCCAGCTCACCACGAACTGGACAGGTAACAGATACGCAGTATTTT.

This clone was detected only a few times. In DNA form, the CDR3 reads TGTGCCAGCAGCCTCGTGGGAAACACCATATATTTT. Its protein product is CASSLVGNTIYF. The V gene is TRBV5-6, the J gene TRBJ1-3; D unresolved. Trimming left V 4 bases short and J 4 bases short, with 6 bases between. Germline loops: CDR1 SGHDT, CDR2 YYEEEE. The CDR3 runs to 12 residues.

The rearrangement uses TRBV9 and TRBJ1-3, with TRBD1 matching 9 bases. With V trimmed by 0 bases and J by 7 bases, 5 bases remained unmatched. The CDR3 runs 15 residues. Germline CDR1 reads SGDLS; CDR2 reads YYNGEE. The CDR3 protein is CASSVAGQGINTIYF. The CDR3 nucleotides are TGTGCCAGCAGCGTAGCGGGACAGGGTATCAACACCATATATTTT.

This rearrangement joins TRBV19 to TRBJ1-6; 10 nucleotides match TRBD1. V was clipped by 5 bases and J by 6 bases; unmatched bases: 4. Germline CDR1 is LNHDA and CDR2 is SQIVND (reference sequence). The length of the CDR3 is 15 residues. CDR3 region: CASSPRDRGNSPLHF. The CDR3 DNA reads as TGTGCCAGTAGTCCACGGGACAGGGGTAATTCACCCCTCCACTTT.